This T cell receptor beta chain stems from a study of blood T cell repertoires in COVID-19. Overall study: Collection of acute and convalescent COVID-19 samples took place in the United States, Italy and Spain.

This clone was counted a few times. TCRdb's copy holds only in-frame clones and misses some; the assay was immunoSEQ multiplex PCR. Of 120,000 to 150,000 clones listed, 75% to 85% are singletons. This clonotype was obtained from a man aged 55 to 70 with acute or convalescent COVID-19. Sequenced: peripheral blood.

In DNA, the CDR3 is TGTGCCTGGAGTAACAGAATCCTTAATTCACCCCTCCACTTT. This translates into CAWSNRILNSPLHF. The rearrangement joins TRBV30 to TRBJ1-6; D uncertain. The length of the CDR3 is 14 residues. Trimming shortened V by 2 bases and J by 6 bases, and 11 bases separated the two germline ends. The V gene's germline CDR1 is GTSNPN and CDR2 SVGIG (reference sequence). Variable domain in full (rest from reference TRBV30 and TRBJ1-6): SQTIHQWPATLVQPVGSPLSLECTVEGTSNPNLYWYRQAAGRGLQLLFYSVGIGQISSEVPQNLSASRPQDRQFILSSKKLLLSDSGFYLCAWSNRILNSPLHFGNGTRLTVT.